This entry is about one T cell receptor beta chain. The data originate from a study of blood T cell repertoires in COVID-19. Study background: Some COVID-19 samples were acute and others convalescent; all came from the United States, Italy and Spain. T cells, B-cell-depleted T cells, or PBMCs supplied cDNA or gDNA.

The CDR3 consists of 15 residues. Germline loops: CDR1 SGHNT, CDR2 YENEEA. The junction had 3 bases not matched to a gene; V was cut back by 3 bases and J by 6 bases. Per the study methods: The authors estimated nucleated cell counts from reference gene primer amplification. TCRdb's table, derived via immunoSEQ multiplex PCR, lists solely in-frame clones and lacks some. V and J calls and clone size are those listed in that table; D and trimming were worked out from the DNA. The sample contains roughly 250,000 clones, roughly 83% of which appear only once. This receptor was identified in a woman over 75 with acute or convalescent COVID-19. Material: peripheral blood. V and J are TRBV11-3 and TRBJ2-1; the match to TRBD1 covers 12 bases. This CDR3 is CASSLRGQGANEQFF. The DNA for the CDR3 is TGTGCCAGCAGCTTGAGGGGACAGGGGGCCAATGAGCAGTTCTTC. Filled out from reference TRBV11-3 and TRBJ2-1, the complete variable domain reads EAGVVQSPRYKIIEKKQPVAFWCNPISGHNTLYWYLQNLGQGPELLIRYENEEAVDDSQLPKDRFSAERLKGVDSTLKIQPAELGDSAVYLCASSLRGQGANEQFFGPGTRLTVL.